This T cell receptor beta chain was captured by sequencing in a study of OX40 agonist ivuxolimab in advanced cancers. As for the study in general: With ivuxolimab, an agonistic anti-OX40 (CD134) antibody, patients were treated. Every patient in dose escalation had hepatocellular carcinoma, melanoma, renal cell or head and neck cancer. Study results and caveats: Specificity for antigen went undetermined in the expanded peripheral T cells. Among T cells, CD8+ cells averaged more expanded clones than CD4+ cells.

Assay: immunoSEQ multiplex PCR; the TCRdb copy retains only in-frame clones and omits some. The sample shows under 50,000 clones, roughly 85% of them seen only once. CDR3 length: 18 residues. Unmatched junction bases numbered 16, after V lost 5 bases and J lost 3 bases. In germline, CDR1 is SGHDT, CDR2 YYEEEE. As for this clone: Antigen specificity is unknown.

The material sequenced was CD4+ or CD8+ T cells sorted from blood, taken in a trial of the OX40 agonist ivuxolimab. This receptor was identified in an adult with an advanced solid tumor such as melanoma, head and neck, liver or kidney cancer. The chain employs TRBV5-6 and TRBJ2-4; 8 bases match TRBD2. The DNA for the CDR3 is TGTGCCAGCAGGAGCGGGGCTAGCGGGCTCAGGGTCAAAAACATTCAGTACTTC. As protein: CASRSGASGLRVKNIQYF.